The 20 T cell receptor beta chains listed next were all sequenced from one sample in a study of type 1 and type 2 diabetes patients. Amplification started from genomic DNA. A primer set of 30 forward and 13 reverse primers amplified the CDR3. TCRdb used MiXCR to reprocess the multiplex PCR reads, holding one entry per CDR3 protein. The table includes 250,000 or so distinct CDR3 sequences, more than 40% detected once. Material for sequencing was peripheral blood mononuclear cells (PBMCs). Receptors originate from a man aged 18 to 35 with type 2 diabetes.

The J gene is TRBJ1-6, the V gene TRBV12-5; 10 bases align to TRBD1. The CDR3 runs to 15 residues. Unmatched junction bases numbered 7, after V lost 7 bases and J lost 7 bases. Germline CDR1 is LGHNT and CDR2 is FRNRAP. The CDR3 is CASDDRGLSNSPLHF. The CDR3 DNA reads TGTGCTAGTGACGACAGGGGGCTATCCAATTCACCCCTCCACTTT.

The V call is TRBV2, the J call TRBJ2-4; no firm D call. Germline V lookup: CDR1 SNHLY, CDR2 FYNNEI. Trimming removed 10 bases at V and 0 bases at J, with 25 bases between. The CDR3 has 18 amino acids. The CDR3 reads CATAQRTISPLAKNIQYF. CDR3 nucleotides: TGTGCCACCGCTCAAAGAACGATATCCCCACTAGCCAAAAACATTCAGTACTTC.

The table lists this clonotype with a count of one. V usage is TRBV7-3 and J usage is TRBJ2-3, with 11 bases aligning to TRBD2. Trimming took 6 bases from V and 6 from J; bases not matched to a gene: 8. Germline V gene data show CDR1 as SGHTA and CDR2 as FQGTGA. This CDR3 has 15 residues. DNA of the CDR3: TGTGCCAGCAGTGATCGACTAGCGGGGACGGATACGCAGTATTTT. Translating it yields CASSDRLAGTDTQYF.

The J gene is TRBJ2-1, the V gene TRBV11-1; D gene uncertain. The CDR3 runs 13 residues. V dropped 5 bases and J dropped 8 bases, with 13 bases sitting between them. Germline values: CDR1 SGHAT, CDR2 FQDESV (reference sequence). The CDR3 nucleotides read TGTGCCAGCAGCCACCCAGAGTACGATGAGCAGTTCTTC. It encodes CASSHPEYDEQFF.

There are a few counts of this clonotype. CDR3 loop: CASSQLGDMDGPYEQYF. Here the CDR3 DNA reads TGTGCCAGTAGTCAGTTGGGAGACATGGACGGGCCCTACGAGCAGTACTTC. V is TRBV19 and J is TRBJ2-7, with D perhaps TRBD2 (5 bases). The V end lost 5 bases, the J end lost 2 bases, and 22 bases lay between the germline ends. Germline CDR1 reads LNHDA; CDR2 reads SQIVND (reference sequence). The CDR3 contains 17 residues.

The chain couples TRBV5-5 to TRBJ2-2; no clear D. The CDR3 has 16 residues. The germline gives CDR1 SGHKS, CDR2 YYEKEE (reference sequence). V was pared by 0 bases and J by 1 base, with 10 bases between. The DNA of the CDR3 is TGTGCCAGCAGCTTGGTAGTGCTGGGGAACACCGGGGAGCTGTTTTTT. Translated, it gives CASSLVVLGNTGELFF.

A remark on this clonotype: Since a much larger clone is just one base distant, this may be a read error. The rearrangement links TRBV2 to TRBJ2-5; TRBD2 agrees at 12 bases. Germline V gene sequence: CDR1 SNHLY, CDR2 FYNNEI. The CDR3 has 15 residues. Unmatched junction bases numbered 4, after V lost 7 bases and J lost 1 base. CDR3 sequence reads: CASNTSGGPQETQYF. The DNA of the CDR3 is TGTGCCAGCAACACTAGCGGGGGGCCCCAAGAGACCCAGTACTTC.

Concerning this clonotype itself: A junction boundary mismatches the germline segment, possibly from a read error. V is TRBV5-1 and J is TRBJ2-7; perhaps TRBD1 as D (6 bases). This CDR3 has 12 residues. Germline assignment: CDR1 SGHRS and CDR2 YFSETQ. Written as DNA, the CDR3 is TGTGCCAGCAGCTGGGGACACTACGAGCAGTACTTC. Its protein product is CASSWGHYEQYF.

The chain is built from TRBV19 and TRBJ2-7, with a possible D match to TRBD2 (6 bases). Germline CDR1 LNHDA, CDR2 SQIVND (reference sequence). V was cut by 4 bases and J by 5 bases, with 21 bases left in between. The CDR3 has 16 amino acids. CDR3: CASSTPQRGGLDEQYF. Written as DNA, the CDR3 is TGTGCCAGTAGTACCCCCCAGAGGGGAGGTCTCGACGAGCAGTACTTC. Looking up the rest from reference TRBV19 and TRBJ2-7 gives the full variable domain: DGGITQSPKYLFRKEGQNVTLSCEQNLNHDAMYWYRQDPGQGLRLIYYSQIVNDFQKGDIAEGYSVSREKKESFPLTVTSAQKNPTAFYLCASSTPQRGGLDEQYFGPGTRLTVT.

This clonotype has more than one count but fewer than ten. This sequence joins TRBV7-4 and TRBJ2-3; maybe TRBD1 (5 bases). Germline CDR1 and CDR2: SGHVT and SQSDAQ. The CDR3 consists of 15 residues. Deletions cut 2 bases from V and 0 bases from J, with 9 bases between. CDR3 loop: CASSLMGHSTDTQYF. CDR3 nucleotides: TGTGCCAGCAGCTTAATGGGGCACAGCACAGATACGCAGTATTTT. The full variable domain, its missing parts supplied by reference TRBV7-4 and TRBJ2-3, is GAGVSQSPRYKVAKRGRDVALRCDSISGHVTLYWYRQTLGQGSEVLTYSQSDAQRDKSGRPSGRFSAERPERSVSTLKIQRTEQGDSAVYLCASSLMGHSTDTQYFGPGTRLTVL.

This clonotype was observed a few times. The chain has TRBV6-5 and TRBJ2-7; D remains ambiguous. The length of the CDR3 is 13 residues. The V gene's germline CDR1 is MNHEY and CDR2 SVGAGI. Trimming cost V 6 bases and J 3 bases, with 12 bases left between them. DNA for the CDR3: TGTGCCAGCAGCGGGCGAACGGACTACGAGCAGTACTTC. Protein: CASSGRTDYEQYF.

The V gene is TRBV2, the J gene TRBJ2-1; TRBD2 agrees at 8 bases. V gave up 10 bases and J gave up 5 bases; unmatched junction bases: 4. The CDR3 length is 12 residues. Germline V CDR1 and CDR2: SNHLY, FYNNEI. The CDR3 region has the DNA TGTGCCATCGGGAGGGAGAACAATGAGCAGTTCTTC. This codes for CAIGRENNEQFF.

The gene calls are TRBV24-1 and TRBJ1-2, with D possibly matching TRBD1 (6 bases). Germline lookup yields CDR1 KGHDR and CDR2 SFDVKD. V was cut by 5 bases and J by 10 bases, with 13 bases left in between. This CDR3 region has 12 residues. In DNA form, the CDR3 reads TGTGCCACCAGTGCCGGACAGCTAGACTACACCTTC. This gives the protein CATSAGQLDYTF.

This clonotype was counted a few times. The V call is TRBV7-2, the J call TRBJ2-7; 7 nucleotides align to TRBD2. The germline V gene has CDR1 SGHTA and CDR2 FQGNSA. This CDR3 has 14 residues. V shed 1 base, J shed 2 bases, and the junction held 2 bases outside the gene matches. CDR3 amino acids: CASSLGRGAYEQYF. CDR3 DNA sequence: TGTGCCAGCAGCTTAGGACGGGGGGCCTACGAGCAGTACTTC.

V is TRBV27 and J is TRBJ2-6; D uncertain. CDR3 length: 15 residues. Germline CDR1 reads MNHEY; CDR2 reads SMNVEV (reference sequence). Trimming left V 6 bases short and J 0 bases short, with 9 bases between. CDR3 in amino acids: CASSQLHSGANVLTF. CDR3 bases: TGTGCCAGCAGCCAACTACACTCTGGGGCCAACGTCCTGACTTTC.

A few counts support this clonotype. The J gene is TRBJ2-5, the V gene TRBV4-1; no clear D. Germline assignment: CDR1 MGHRA and CDR2 YSYEKL. V gave up 0 bases and J gave up 6 bases, with 5 bases separating them. The CDR3 runs to 12 residues. For the CDR3, the DNA is TGCGCCAGCAGCCAAGATTCGCAGACCCAGTACTTC. It is translated as CASSQDSQTQYF.

The rearrangement joins TRBV28 to TRBJ1-4; 10 nucleotides line up with TRBD1. From germline, CDR1 is MDHEN and CDR2 SYDVKM. J lost 5 bases, V lost 7 bases, and 10 bases had no gene match. The CDR3 is 16 residues long. CDR3 nucleotides: TGTGCCAGCATCGTCGGGGGGGGACAGGGGAATGAAAAACTGTTTTTT. This translates into CASIVGGGQGNEKLFF.

This clonotype appeared many times. This chain connects TRBV19 to TRBJ1-1; D unresolved. The CDR3 is 10 residues long. V was shortened by 10 bases and J by 8 bases, with 11 bases between the two germline ends. Germline V gene lookup returns CDR1 LNHDA and CDR2 SQIVND (reference sequence). The CDR3 spells CATYSGEAFF. The CDR3 DNA follows: TGTGCCACGTACTCCGGGGAAGCTTTCTTT.

The rearrangement joins TRBV9 to TRBJ1-4; 9 nucleotides align to TRBD1. Germline trimming cut 0 bases from V and 7 bases from J; bases unmatched to any gene: 4. This CDR3 has 15 amino acids. The germline gives CDR1 SGDLS, CDR2 YYNGEE. CDR3 loop: CASSVAGQGPEKLFF. CDR3 nucleotide sequence: TGTGCCAGCAGCGTAGCGGGACAGGGACCTGAAAAACTGTTTTTT.

The genes are TRBV7-3 and TRBJ1-1; D uncertain. Per germline, CDR1 SGHTA and CDR2 FQGTGA. CDR3 size: 13 residues. Trimming left V 0 bases short and J 6 bases short, with 8 bases between. The DNA for the CDR3 is TGTGCCAGCAGCTTAACGGCTCACTCTGAAGCTTTCTTT. Residues: CASSLTAHSEAFF. Variable domain in full (rest from reference TRBV7-3 and TRBJ1-1): GAGVSQTPSNKVTEKGKYVELRCDPISGHTALYWYRQSLGQGPEFLIYFQGTGAADDSGLPNDRFFAVRPEGSVSTLKIQRTERGDSAVYLCASSLTAHSEAFFGQGTRLTVV.